A selection of T cell receptor beta chains follows, all from one sample in a study of beta chain features in type 1 diabetes. Clones were sequenced by immunoSEQ multiplex PCR, and TCRdb holds only the in-frame ones, with some missing. The sample contains around 690,000 clones, around 12% of which appear only once. Material for sequencing was naive CD4+ T cells from blood. All receptors derive from a man aged 25 to 45 with type 1 diabetes. Each CDR3 is given with its conserved first and last residue. D genes are given only for firm matches. Clone size is shown for a subset of rows, as once, few, many or a class of expanded clone.

length,size,V,J,D,CDR3,DNA
15,-,TRBV11-3,TRBJ2-1,-,CASSLRASSYNEQFF,TGTGCCAGCAGCTTACGGGCGAGCTCCTACAATGAGCAGTTCTTC
13,-,TRBV7-8,TRBJ1-5,-,CASSFTDNQPQHF,TGTGCCAGCAGCTTTACAGACAATCAGCCCCAGCATTTT
16,many,TRBV2,TRBJ2-1,-,CASSVGVGSSGNEQFF,TGTGCCAGCAGTGTGGGCGTAGGGTCCTCCGGCAATGAGCAGTTCTTC
12,-,TRBV27,TRBJ2-7,-,CASSSTGYEQYF,TGTGCCAGCAGTTCTACAGGGTACGAGCAGTACTTC
14,-,TRBV5-1,TRBJ2-7,TRBD1,CASSGGQEGYEQYF,TGCGCCAGCAGCGGGGGACAGGAGGGCTACGAGCAGTACTTC
13,-,TRBV6-5,TRBJ2-7,-,CASSLIGVYEQYF,TGTGCCAGCAGTTTGATCGGGGTCTACGAGCAGTACTTC
15,-,TRBV7-2,TRBJ1-2,-,CASSLQGALNYGYTF,TGTGCCAGCAGCTTACAGGGAGCCCTGAACTATGGCTACACCTTC
13,-,TRBV2,TRBJ1-2,-,CARRQATNYGYTF,TGTGCCAGGCGACAGGCCACTAACTATGGCTACACCTTC
14,-,TRBV29-1,TRBJ2-3,-,CSVVIWESTDTQYF,TGCAGCGTTGTGATTTGGGAAAGCACAGATACGCAGTATTTT
15,-,TRBV7-3,TRBJ1-2,TRBD1,CASSPGTGGRYGYTF,TGTGCCAGCAGCCCCGGGACAGGGGGCCGCTATGGCTACACCTTC
15,-,TRBV28,TRBJ2-7,-,CASSPLGTVSYEQYF,TGTGCCAGCAGTCCCCTCGGGACGGTCTCCTACGAGCAGTACTTC
16,-,TRBV15,TRBJ2-1,TRBD1,CATSRKGQGLYNEQFF,TGTGCCACCAGCAGAAAGGGACAGGGGCTCTACAATGAGCAGTTCTTC
14,-,TRBV6-5,TRBJ1-1,-,CASRAPGPNTEAFF,TGTGCCAGCAGGGCTCCCGGCCCGAACACTGAAGCTTTCTTT
16,few,TRBV11-2,TRBJ1-2,-,CASSLDRHPGSYGYTF,TGTGCCAGCAGCTTAGATCGCCACCCAGGGAGCTATGGCTACACCTTC
15,-,TRBV10-3,TRBJ1-5,-,CAISQEGGGNQPQHF,TGTGCCATCAGCCAGGAGGGGGGAGGCAATCAGCCCCAGCATTTT
14,-,TRBV4-2,TRBJ2-5,TRBD1,CASSKTGAQETQYF,TGTGCCAGCAGCAAGACAGGGGCCCAAGAGACCCAGTACTTC
16,-,TRBV19,TRBJ2-1,-,CATRPGGGSSYNEQFF,TGTGCCACCAGACCTGGGGGCGGTAGCTCCTACAATGAGCAGTTCTTC
13,-,TRBV6-5,TRBJ1-1,TRBD1,CASSATGVTEAFF,TGTGCCAGCAGTGCCACAGGGGTCACTGAAGCTTTCTTT
13,-,TRBV18,TRBJ2-1,-,CASSPGQTNEQFF,TGTGCCAGCTCACCTGGACAGACCAATGAGCAGTTCTTC
16,-,TRBV29-1,TRBJ2-7,-,CSVAALGIGSSYEQYF,TGCAGCGTTGCTGCTTTGGGCATAGGCAGCTCCTACGAGCAGTACTTC
13,-,TRBV14,TRBJ1-2,-,CASSQDPRGGYTF,TGTGCCAGCAGCCAAGATCCCCGGGGTGGCTACACCTTC
14,few,TRBV5-6,TRBJ2-1,-,CASSLDGSYNEQFF,TGTGCCAGCAGCTTGGACGGCTCCTACAATGAGCAGTTCTTC
12,few,TRBV7-3,TRBJ2-7,-,CASSQDRERQYF,TGTGCCAGCAGCCAAGATAGAGAGCGGCAGTACTTC
14,-,TRBV15,TRBJ1-5,-,CATSRDTQAQPQHF,TGTGCCACCAGCAGAGACACCCAGGCCCAGCCCCAGCATTTT
14,-,TRBV4-3,TRBJ1-4,-,CASSQVVGLEKLFF,TGCGCCAGCAGCCAAGTGGTGGGACTTGAAAAACTGTTTTTT
14,-,TRBV6-1,TRBJ1-2,TRBD1,CASRADRDYYGYTF,TGTGCCAGCAGGGCGGACAGGGACTACTATGGCTACACCTTC
12,few,TRBV2,TRBJ2-3,-,CASSTGSDTQYF,TGTGCCAGCAGTACAGGTTCAGATACGCAGTATTTT
13,-,TRBV7-9,TRBJ1-6,-,CASSWRGDSPLHF,TGTGCCAGCAGTTGGCGAGGGGACTCACCCCTCCACTTT
14,-,TRBV30,TRBJ1-5,-,CAWSVRGGNQPQHF,TGTGCCTGGAGCGTCAGGGGTGGCAATCAGCCCCAGCATTTT
14,few,TRBV7-2,TRBJ2-7,-,CASATFGQPYEQYF,TGTGCCAGCGCTACTTTCGGACAACCCTACGAGCAGTACTTC
14,few,TRBV19,TRBJ2-7,-,CASSIQTESYEQYF,TGTGCCAGTAGTATTCAGACAGAATCCTACGAGCAGTACTTC
10,few,TRBV5-1,TRBJ2-1,-,CASSLNEQFF,TGCGCCAGCAGCTTGAATGAGCAGTTCTTC
16,-,TRBV23-1,TRBJ2-3,TRBD1,CASTSGTVPSTDTQYF,TGCGCCAGCACTTCAGGGACAGTCCCTAGCACAGATACGCAGTATTTT
14,-,TRBV27,TRBJ2-1,TRBD2,CASSFDGGWNEQFF,TGTGCCAGCAGTTTCGACGGGGGGTGGAATGAGCAGTTCTTC
14,-,TRBV7-3,TRBJ2-3,-,CASSRQGVTDTQYF,TGTGCCAGCAGCCGCCAAGGGGTCACAGATACGCAGTATTTT
14,few,TRBV30,TRBJ1-4,TRBD1,CAWSPDRGNEKLFF,TGTGCCTGGAGCCCTGACAGGGGGAATGAAAAACTGTTTTTT
14,few,TRBV6-5,TRBJ1-2,-,CASNRGGAFYGYTF,TGTGCCAGCAACCGAGGTGGGGCCTTCTATGGCTACACCTTC